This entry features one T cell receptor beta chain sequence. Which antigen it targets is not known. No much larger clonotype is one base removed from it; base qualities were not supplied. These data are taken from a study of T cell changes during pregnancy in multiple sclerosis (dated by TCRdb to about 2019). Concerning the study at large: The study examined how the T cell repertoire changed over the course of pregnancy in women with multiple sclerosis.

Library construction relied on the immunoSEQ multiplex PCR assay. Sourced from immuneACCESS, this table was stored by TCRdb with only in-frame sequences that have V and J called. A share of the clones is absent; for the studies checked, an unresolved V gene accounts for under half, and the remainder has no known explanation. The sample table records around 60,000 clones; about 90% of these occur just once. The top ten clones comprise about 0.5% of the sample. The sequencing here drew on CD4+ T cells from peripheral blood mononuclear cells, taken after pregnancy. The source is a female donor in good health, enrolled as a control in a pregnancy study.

Here the CDR3 is given as CASSLGTSGGTDTQYF. The bases are TGTGCCAGCAGCCTAGGGACTAGCGGGGGCACAGATACGCAGTATTTT. The rearrangement joined TRBV4-2 to TRBJ2-3; TRBD2 matches 13 bases in the middle. Including cysteine and phenylalanine, the CDR3 has 16 amino acids. The retained sequence is limited to the CDR3, 48 bases, with the frame set at the first base. The germline V gene yields LGHNA for CDR1 and YNFKEQ for CDR2. V trim: 4 bases; J trim: 1 base; unmatched bases: 2.